The present T cell receptor (beta chain) was sequenced within a study of blood T cell repertoires in COVID-19. Study details: The origin of the acute and convalescent COVID-19 samples was the United States, Italy and Spain.

Germline V CDR1 and CDR2: LGHNA, YNFKEQ. The J segment lost 5 bases and the V segment lost 3 bases, leaving 11 bases of the junction unmatched. The CDR3 extends over 17 amino acids. Under the authors' procedure: Estimates of nucleated cell counts were drawn from the amplification of reference gene primers. Generated by immunoSEQ multiplex PCR, the TCRdb table keeps only in-frame clones and is missing some. V, J and clone size reflect that table, while D and trimming were determined from the DNA. The sample carries fewer than 40,000 clones, over 75% recorded once. This chain links TRBV4-2 with TRBJ2-5, with 11 bases matching TRBD2. The sequenced material came from peripheral blood. The origin of this receptor is an older man with active COVID-19. The CDR3 sequence: CASSHRSSGRSPETQYF. In nucleotides, the CDR3 is TGTGCCAGCAGCCACCGATCTAGCGGGAGGTCCCCGGAGACCCAGTACTTC.